Shown below are 18 T cell receptor beta chains from a single sample sequenced in a study of CXCR3-negative and CXCR3-positive naive CD8 T cells. It was by 5' RACE with UMI labels that the TRB cDNA libraries were prepared. TCRdb reprocessed the 5' RACE reads and keeps a single row for each CDR3 protein, giving no DNA. The sample data list around 57,000 distinct CDR3 sequences. Sequenced input: memory CD8+ T cells from blood. The origin of the receptors is a human donor in good health. Some clones in this sample may be carry-over from other donors' samples.

The V call is TRBV4-1, the J call TRBJ2-1; as DNA is missing, the TRBD2 call by TCRdb cannot be tested. The CDR3 contains 15 residues. Germline V gene sequence: CDR1 MGHRA, CDR2 YSYEKL. The CDR3: CASSQSQSSGAVQFF.

The J gene is TRBJ2-1, the V gene TRBV9. Germline V gives CDR1 SGDLS, CDR2 YYNGEE. CDR3 size: 12 residues. The CDR3 sequence: CASSDSYNEQFF.

The genes are TRBV27 and TRBJ2-1. Germline loops: CDR1 MNHEY, CDR2 SMNVEV (reference sequence). The CDR3 consists of 15 residues. The CDR3 loop reads CASSQDRSSYNEQFF.

The rearrangement uses TRBV6-5 and TRBJ2-1. The CDR3 has 11 amino acids. Germline V gives CDR1 MNHEY, CDR2 SVGAGI. The CDR3 spells CAASRLGEQFF.

V is TRBV11-3 and J is TRBJ2-7; TCRdb returns TRBD2, unconfirmable since there is no DNA. The CDR3 sequence is 15 residues long. Germline V gene data show CDR1 as SGHNT and CDR2 as YENEEA. CDR3: CASSLGPPFQYEQYF.

The J gene is TRBJ2-5, the V gene TRBV29-1; TCRdb gives TRBD2 as the D gene, but with no DNA this cannot be confirmed. The CDR3 sequence is 14 residues long. The germline gives CDR1 SQVTM, CDR2 ANQGSEA. CDR3 loop: CSVELADLQETQYF.

This chain uses TRBV29-1 with TRBJ1-2. Germline V CDR1 and CDR2: SQVTM, ANQGSEA. The CDR3 is made up of 13 amino acids. The CDR3 reads CSVWVSSDYGYTF.

The chain links TRBV29-1 to TRBJ2-5; the D call from TCRdb, TRBD1, cannot be confirmed without DNA. CDR1 SQVTM and CDR2 ANQGSEA come from the germline V gene. The length of the CDR3 is 13 residues. CDR3 region: CSVRPGAQETQYF.

The rearrangement joins TRBV6-6 to TRBJ1-1; TCRdb outputs TRBD1, but without DNA this stays unchecked. The CDR3 loop spans 16 amino acids. Looked up from germline, CDR1 is MNHNY and CDR2 is SVGAGI (reference sequence). CDR3 in amino acids: CASSYPRTGMNTEAFF.

V is TRBV29-1 and J is TRBJ2-7; no DNA is available, so the TRBD1 call from TCRdb remains unchecked. The CDR3 runs to 13 residues. Germline V CDR1 and CDR2: SQVTM, ANQGSEA. CDR3 region: CSVRGQSSYEQYF.

This CDR3 is CASSFRLYTQYF. The rearrangement joins TRBV7-2 to TRBJ2-3. The germline gives CDR1 SGHTA, CDR2 FQGNSA. This CDR3 contains 12 residues.

The chain carries TRBV29-1 and TRBJ2-1; no DNA is available, so the TRBD2 call from TCRdb remains unchecked. The CDR3 is made up of 12 amino acids. CDR1 and CDR2 (germline): SQVTM, ANQGSEA. This CDR3 reads CSVVSASGEQFF.

The V call is TRBV28, the J call TRBJ1-3; TCRdb outputs TRBD1, but without DNA this stays unchecked. Germline values: CDR1 MDHEN, CDR2 SYDVKM. The CDR3 is 15 residues long. The CDR3: CATRRTGSSGNTIYF.

The CDR3 sequence is CASSLEGLGQFF. The chain employs TRBV27 and TRBJ2-1; TCRdb names TRBD2, which stays unverified in the absence of DNA. CDR3 length: 12 residues. From germline, CDR1 is MNHEY and CDR2 SMNVEV (reference sequence).

V is TRBV4-3 and J is TRBJ1-6. Germline V CDR1 and CDR2: LGHNA, YSLEER. CDR3 length: 14 amino acids. CDR3 loop: CASSQDRLNSPLHF.

The chain joins TRBV25-1 to TRBJ2-7; no DNA is available, so the TRBD2 call from TCRdb remains unchecked. Per germline, CDR1 MGHDK and CDR2 SYGVNS. The CDR3 runs 17 residues. CDR3: CASSELWGGDSSYEQYF.

The gene calls are TRBV7-2 and TRBJ1-3. Germline CDR1 SGHTA, CDR2 FQGNSA. The CDR3 is made up of 17 amino acids. CDR3 in amino acids: CASSPQGFPDSGNTIYF.

The chain's CDR3 is CASSYPGVSSENTEAFF. This chain joins TRBV6-2 or TRBV6-3 and TRBJ1-1; lacking DNA, the TRBD1 call made by TCRdb goes unchecked. Germline-derived CDR1 and CDR2 are MNHEY and SVGEGT. The CDR3 is 17 amino acids.